Below, one T cell receptor (beta chain) is given with its context. Germline lookup yields CDR1 MNHNS and CDR2 SASEGT. The CDR3 runs 15 residues. V lost 3 bases and J lost 4; bases outside the gene matches: 6. The data stem from a study of blood T cell repertoires in COVID-19. As originally analysed: The assay estimated nucleated cells by amplifying reference gene primers. Clones were sequenced by immunoSEQ multiplex PCR, and TCRdb holds only the in-frame ones, with some missing. From that table come the V and J calls and clone size; the DNA was used to work out D and trimming. The table includes around 170,000 clones, around 81% detected once.

The sequencing input was peripheral blood. The receptor was isolated from a man aged 65 to 85 who had recovered from COVID-19. V and J are TRBV6-1 and TRBJ2-1; 7 bases align to TRBD1. CDR3 in amino acids: CASSDYRDSYNEQFF. The CDR3, as DNA: TGTGCCAGCAGTGATTACCGGGACAGTTACAATGAGCAGTTCTTC.